This T cell receptor (beta chain) was identified in a study of blood T cell repertoires in COVID-19. For the study at large: Researchers got acute and convalescent COVID-19 samples from the United States, Italy and Spain.

The CDR3 loop spans 16 amino acids. Germline CDR1 reads LGHNT; CDR2 reads FRNRAP. J lost 0 bases, V lost 6 bases, and 11 bases had no gene match. The method was immunoSEQ multiplex PCR; TCRdb's version includes in-frame clones alone and lacks a portion of them. The data hold a few hundred thousand clones, with around 84% observed a single time. The specimen was peripheral blood. The rearrangement links TRBV12-5 to TRBJ2-7, with 7 bases fitting TRBD1. This receptor was taken from a man aged 55-75 years with acute or convalescent COVID-19. CDR3 region: CASGSPETGSSYEQYF. CDR3 bases: TGTGCTAGTGGCTCTCCCGAGACAGGGTCCTCCTACGAGCAGTACTTC.